A selection of T cell receptor beta chains follows, all from one sample in a study of radiotherapy plus CTLA-4 blockade in lung cancer. The protocol was immunoSEQ multiplex PCR, while the TCRdb copy is restricted to in-frame clones and leaves out a portion. The sample carries about 85,000 clones, approximately 84% recorded once. The sequences come from peripheral blood, collected from a patient treated with radiotherapy plus ipilimumab. Receptors were obtained from a human donor with non-small cell lung cancer who had a partial response to radiotherapy plus ipilimumab. Both conserved end residues are part of each CDR3. The D gene is left open where the match is weak. Expanded clones are given a class, and other clones once, few, many or no size at all.

TRBV21-1,-,TRBJ1-1,once,TGTGCCAGCAGCAAAGGGGGTGAGGGGGCCGCGAACACTGAAGCTTTCTTT,CASSKGGEGAANTEAFF
TRBV4-2,-,TRBJ2-5,-,TGTGCCAGCAGCCAAGAGGGGGCTAGTCGCCAAGAGACCCAGTACTTC,CASSQEGASRQETQYF
TRBV9,TRBD1,TRBJ1-2,few,TGTGCCAGCAACCCTCCGGGGGGACAGGGAATCTTTGATGGCTACACCTTC,CASNPPGGQGIFDGYTF
TRBV5-1,TRBD1,TRBJ2-2,-,TGCGCCAGCAGCTTGGAGGCAGGGGGCCGAGTCACCGGGGAGCTGTTTTTT,CASSLEAGGRVTGELFF
TRBV29-1,TRBD1,TRBJ1-4,once,TGCAGCGCAAAACAGGGGTCGGATGAAAAACTGTTTTTT,CSAKQGSDEKLFF
TRBV5-1,TRBD1,TRBJ1-1,-,TGCGCCAGCAGCCGAGGGGACAGCGAAGCTTTCTTT,CASSRGDSEAFF
TRBV6-5,-,TRBJ2-3,-,TGTGCCAGCAGTTACACGGGGGGCGGCACAGATACGCAGTATTTT,CASSYTGGGTDTQYF
TRBV5-1,-,TRBJ1-1,-,TGCGCCAGCAGCTCCCTAGATACAGGCTTCGTCACTGAAGCTTTCTTT,CASSSLDTGFVTEAFF
TRBV5-1,-,TRBJ2-5,-,TGCGCCAGCAGCTTGGGTAAGGGCCCCTATTCGGGGGAGACCCAGTACTTC,CASSLGKGPYSGETQYF
TRBV14,TRBD1,TRBJ1-4,-,TGTGCCAGCAGCCACACGAGAGGACAGGGGGCTCTCGGCGGAGAAAAACTGTTTTTT,CASSHTRGQGALGGEKLFF
TRBV28,-,TRBJ2-7,few,TGTGCCAGCTCATTAGGGGACGAGCAGTACTTC,CASSLGDEQYF
TRBV5-1,TRBD2,TRBJ2-1,-,TGCGCCAGCAGGGCGACTAGCGGGAGCACGAATGAGCAGTTCTTC,CASRATSGSTNEQFF
TRBV18,TRBD2,TRBJ2-2,-,TGTGCCAGCTCACCACGGCTCAGCGGGAACCAGCGCGCCGGGGAGCTGTTTTTT,CASSPRLSGNQRAGELFF
TRBV7-9,-,TRBJ1-5,medium-sized,TGTGCCAGCAGCTTAGCGGTGGGTACAGAACAGCCCCAGCATTTT,CASSLAVGTEQPQHF
TRBV5-1,TRBD1,TRBJ1-1,-,TGCGCCAGCAGCTTACAGGGGTCTAGAGGGACTGAAGCTTTCTTT,CASSLQGSRGTEAFF
TRBV28,-,TRBJ2-6,-,TGTGCCAGCAGACACCAAGGACAAGGCAACGTCCTGACTTTC,CASRHQGQGNVLTF
TRBV7-7,-,TRBJ2-5,-,TGTGCTAGCAGCTTAGAGGACTTGCCACAAGAGACCCAGTACTTC,CASSLEDLPQETQYF
TRBV28,TRBD1,TRBJ1-4,-,TGTGCCAGCAGTAATGACAGGGGGCTCCTCCCAACTAATGAAAAACTGTTTTTT,CASSNDRGLLPTNEKLFF
TRBV19,-,TRBJ2-3,-,TGTGCCAGTAGTATGGCCTTCCCGGATACGCAGTATTTT,CASSMAFPDTQYF
TRBV11-2,-,TRBJ2-5,-,TGTGCCAGCAGCTCGTTACAGGGACCCCAAGAGACCCAGTACTTC,CASSSLQGPQETQYF
TRBV5-1,-,TRBJ2-7,-,TGCGCCAGCAGCGCGGGGTCAATTGGGTACGAGCAGTACTTC,CASSAGSIGYEQYF
TRBV2,TRBD1,TRBJ2-5,-,TGTGCCAGCAGCGTGCCGGGACAGCCGGTGCAGTACTTC,CASSVPGQPVQYF
TRBV28,-,TRBJ1-1,-,TGTGCCAGCAGTTATCCGACAGGCATGAACACTGAAGCTTTCTTT,CASSYPTGMNTEAFF
TRBV2,TRBD1,TRBJ2-3,-,TGTGCCAGCAGCGCAGGGGGAACGAACACAGATACGCAGTATTTT,CASSAGGTNTDTQYF
TRBV5-1,TRBD1,TRBJ2-3,-,TGCGCCAGCAGCCCCCGACAGGGTTCGACAGATACGCAGTATTTT,CASSPRQGSTDTQYF
TRBV5-1,TRBD1,TRBJ1-3,-,TGCGCCAGCAGCACGTACCCTCAGGGGGCGAGCGGAAACACCATATATTTT,CASSTYPQGASGNTIYF
TRBV6-1,-,TRBJ1-1,-,TGTGCTAGCAGTGGGATGGGGCAGAGTGAAGCTTTCTTT,CASSGMGQSEAFF
TRBV2,-,TRBJ1-1,medium-sized,TGTGCCAGCAGTGAGCGGTTAATCAGTGTTCGAACTGAAGCTTTCTTT,CASSERLISVRTEAFF
TRBV4-1,-,TRBJ1-1,-,TGCGCCAGCAGCCAAGATCGAGGTATGAACACTGAAGCTTTCTTT,CASSQDRGMNTEAFF
TRBV5-4,TRBD1,TRBJ2-7,-,TGTGCCAGCAGCGCCGAACAGGGGCCCTACGAGCAGTACTTC,CASSAEQGPYEQYF
TRBV5-4,-,TRBJ2-2,-,TGTGCCAGCAGCTCCCGTTCCCCGGGGTTGGACGGGGAGCTGTTTTTT,CASSSRSPGLDGELFF
TRBV6-8,TRBD1,TRBJ1-5,-,TGTGCCAGCAGTTACATATTCCAGGGACAGTGGGTCCAGCCCCAGCATTTT,CASSYIFQGQWVQPQHF
TRBV9,-,TRBJ2-3,-,TGTGCCAGCAGGACAGGCTTTGGTACGCAGTATTTT,CASRTGFGTQYF
TRBV11-2,-,TRBJ1-2,once,TGTGCCAGCAGCTTAAGTCAGTCGATCTATGGCTACACCTTC,CASSLSQSIYGYTF
TRBV19,TRBD1,TRBJ1-1,-,TGTGCCAGTAGGACAGGGCTCACTGAAGCTTTCTTT,CASRTGLTEAFF
TRBV6-6,-,TRBJ2-2,once,TGTGCCAGCAGCAGGGGAGGGACCGGGGAGCTGTTTTTT,CASSRGGTGELFF
TRBV14,-,TRBJ1-1,-,TGTGCCAGCAGCCCAAACAGGGCTGTTGAAGCTTTCTTT,CASSPNRAVEAFF
TRBV19,TRBD2,TRBJ2-1,-,TGTGCCAGTAGTATGACTAGCGGGGCCTACAATGAGCAGTTCTTC,CASSMTSGAYNEQFF